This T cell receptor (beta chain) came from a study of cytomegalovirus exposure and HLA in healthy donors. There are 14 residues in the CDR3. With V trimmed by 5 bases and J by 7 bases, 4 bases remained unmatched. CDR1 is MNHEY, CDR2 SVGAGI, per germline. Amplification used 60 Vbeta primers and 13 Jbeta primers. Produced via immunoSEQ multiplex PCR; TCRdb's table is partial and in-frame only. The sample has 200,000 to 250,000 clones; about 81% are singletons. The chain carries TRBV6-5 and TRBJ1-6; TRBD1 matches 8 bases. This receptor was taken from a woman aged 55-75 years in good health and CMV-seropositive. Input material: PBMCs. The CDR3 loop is CASSGQGNNSPLHF. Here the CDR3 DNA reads TGTGCCAGCAGTGGACAGGGCAACAATTCACCCCTCCACTTT.